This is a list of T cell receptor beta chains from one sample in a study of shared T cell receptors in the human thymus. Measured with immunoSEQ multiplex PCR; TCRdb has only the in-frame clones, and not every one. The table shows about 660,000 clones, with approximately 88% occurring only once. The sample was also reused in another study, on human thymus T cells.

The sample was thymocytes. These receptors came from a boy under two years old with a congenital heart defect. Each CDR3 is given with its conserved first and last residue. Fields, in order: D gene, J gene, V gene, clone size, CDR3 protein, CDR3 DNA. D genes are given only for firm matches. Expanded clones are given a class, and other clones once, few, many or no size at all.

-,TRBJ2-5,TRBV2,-,CASRKGGSETQYF,TGTGCCAGCAGAAAGGGGGGGTCGGAGACCCAGTACTTC
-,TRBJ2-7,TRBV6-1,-,CASSEAEKSF,TGTGCCAGCAGTGAAGCAGAAAAGAGCTTC
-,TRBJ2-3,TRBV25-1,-,CASSESGGKVTDTQYF,TGTGCCAGCAGTGAATCGGGCGGGAAGGTAACAGATACGCAGTATTTT
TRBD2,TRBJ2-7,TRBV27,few,CASSSTGTSGYEQYF,TGTGCCAGCAGTTCTACCGGGACTAGCGGTTACGAGCAGTACTTC
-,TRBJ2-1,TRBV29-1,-,CSVTLFGLPGNEQFF,TGCAGCGTGACGCTCTTCGGACTCCCTGGGAATGAGCAGTTCTTC
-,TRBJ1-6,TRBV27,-,CASSLGSLRGRDNSPLHF,TGTGCCAGCAGTTTAGGGTCATTGAGAGGGAGGGATAATTCACCCCTCCACTTT
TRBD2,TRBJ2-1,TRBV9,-,CASSVVAGGPNEQFF,TGTGCCAGCAGCGTAGTTGCGGGAGGGCCCAATGAGCAGTTCTTC
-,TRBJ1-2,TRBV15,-,CATSRQGEPYGYTF,TGTGCCACCAGCAGACAGGGCGAGCCCTATGGCTACACCTTC
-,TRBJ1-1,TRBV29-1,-,CSVGIAGCKTEAFF,TGCAGCGTTGGAATTGCAGGGTGCAAAACTGAAGCTTTCTTT
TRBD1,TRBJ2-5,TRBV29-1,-,CSVESQGERETQYF,TGCAGCGTTGAGTCGCAGGGGGAGAGAGAGACCCAGTACTTC
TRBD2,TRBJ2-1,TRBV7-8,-,CASSSNSSGRAPNEQFF,TGTGCCAGCAGCTCCAATAGTAGCGGGAGGGCCCCAAATGAGCAGTTCTTC
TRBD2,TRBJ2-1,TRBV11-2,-,CASSLVGLAVHNEQFF,TGTGCCAGCAGCTTAGTCGGACTAGCGGTTCATAATGAGCAGTTCTTC
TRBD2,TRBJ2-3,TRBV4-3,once,CASSQQAGCADTQYF,TGCGCCAGCAGCCAGCAAGCGGGATGCGCAGATACGCAGTATTTT
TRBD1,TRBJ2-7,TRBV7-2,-,CASSLDRGVDEQYF,TGTGCCAGCAGCCTAGACAGGGGAGTCGACGAGCAGTACTTC
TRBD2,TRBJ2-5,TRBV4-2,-,CASSQGRGLAGVRETQYF,TGTGCCAGCAGCCAAGGTCGAGGACTAGCGGGAGTTCGAGAGACCCAGTACTTC